This entry concerns a single T cell receptor (beta chain). These data are taken from a study of blood T cell repertoires in COVID-19. Study-wide background: The analysed material was cDNA or gDNA that came from T cells, B-cell-depleted T cells, or PBMCs.

Germline-derived CDR1 and CDR2 are SGHNT and YYREEE (reference sequence). Trimming took 3 bases from V and 4 from J; bases not matched to a gene: 6. The CDR3 totals 14 residues. Patients of the Seattle cohort, enrolled during active infection, were followed longitudinally. Some clones are missing from TCRdb's copy, which holds only in-frame ones; the method was immunoSEQ multiplex PCR. The repertoire includes about 480,000 clones, around 88% of them detected once, and 10% to 15% sits in the top ten. This TCR came from a woman in her fifties or sixties with COVID-19, enrolled during active disease. The specimen sequenced was peripheral blood. The V and J genes are TRBV5-4 and TRBJ1-2; 7 bases align to TRBD1. CDR3 DNA sequence: TGTGCCAGCAGCTCTGGGGACAGCGTCTATGGCTACACCTTC. This sequence encodes CASSSGDSVYGYTF.